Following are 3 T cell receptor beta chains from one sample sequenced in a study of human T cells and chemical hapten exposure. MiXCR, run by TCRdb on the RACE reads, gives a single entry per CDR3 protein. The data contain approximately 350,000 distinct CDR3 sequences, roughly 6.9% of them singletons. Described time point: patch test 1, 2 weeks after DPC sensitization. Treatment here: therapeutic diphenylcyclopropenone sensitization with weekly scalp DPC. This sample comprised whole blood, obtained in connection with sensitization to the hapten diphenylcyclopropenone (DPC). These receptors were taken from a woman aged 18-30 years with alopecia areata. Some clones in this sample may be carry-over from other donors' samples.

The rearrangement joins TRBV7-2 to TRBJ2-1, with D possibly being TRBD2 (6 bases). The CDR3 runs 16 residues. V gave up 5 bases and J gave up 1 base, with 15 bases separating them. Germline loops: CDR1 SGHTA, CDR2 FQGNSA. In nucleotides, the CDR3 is TGTGCCAGCAGCCCATGGGCGGGGACTTCCTACAATGAGCAGTTCTTC. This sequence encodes CASSPWAGTSYNEQFF.

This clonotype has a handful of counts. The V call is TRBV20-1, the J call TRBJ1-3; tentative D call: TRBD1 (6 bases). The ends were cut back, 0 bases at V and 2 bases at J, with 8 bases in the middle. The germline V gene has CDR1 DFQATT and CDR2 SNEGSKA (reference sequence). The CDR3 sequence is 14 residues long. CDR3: CSAREGGTGNTIYF. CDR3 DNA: TGCAGTGCTAGAGAAGGGGGAACTGGAAACACCATATATTTT.

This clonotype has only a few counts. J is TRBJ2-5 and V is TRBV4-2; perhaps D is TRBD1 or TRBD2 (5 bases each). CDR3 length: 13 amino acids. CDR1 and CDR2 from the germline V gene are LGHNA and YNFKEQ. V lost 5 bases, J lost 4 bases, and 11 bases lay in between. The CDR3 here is CASSGGRRETQYF. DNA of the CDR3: TGTGCCAGCAGCGGGGGAAGGCGAGAGACCCAGTACTTC.